These 31 T cell receptor beta chains were all obtained from the same sample, sequenced in a study of blood T cell repertoires in COVID-19. The table came from immunoSEQ multiplex PCR; TCRdb's copy has only in-frame clones and leaves some out. Seen here are around 150,000 clones, about 89% observed once, and the top ten hold 2% to 2.5%. Input material: peripheral blood. Every receptor here comes from a man aged 50 to 59 with active COVID-19.

The chain combines TRBV6-2 or TRBV6-3 with TRBJ2-7, with a tentative D call TRBD1 (5 bases). The CDR3 runs to 14 residues. V lost 0 bases and J lost 2, with 8 bases in between. Germline-derived CDR1 and CDR2 are MNHEY and SVGEGT. CDR3 DNA sequence: TGTGCCAGCAGTTACTCCGGACACCCCTACGAGCAGTACTTC. This codes for CASSYSGHPYEQYF.

The rearrangement links TRBV3-1 (or the pseudogene TRBV3-2) to TRBJ2-3; 7 bases are shared with TRBD2. The germline gives CDR1 LGHDT, CDR2 YNNKEL (reference sequence). CDR3 size: 12 residues. The J segment lost 11 bases and the V segment lost 8 bases, leaving 10 bases of the junction unmatched. Written as DNA, the CDR3 is TGTGCCAGCGGCATTAAGACTAGCCGGCAGTATTTT. This encodes CASGIKTSRQYF.

V and J are TRBV7-2 and TRBJ1-1; D not resolved. In germline, CDR1 is SGHTA, CDR2 FQGNSA. Trimming left V 2 bases short and J 1 base short, with 8 bases between. The CDR3 contains 14 residues. CDR3 in amino acids: CASSLPTENTEAFF. In DNA, the CDR3 is TGTGCCAGCAGCTTACCCACAGAGAACACTGAAGCTTTCTTT.

This clone showed up just a few times. The chain combines TRBV7-9 with TRBJ2-1, with D possibly matching TRBD1 (6 bases). The V gene lost 5 bases and the J gene lost 1 base, with 12 bases spanning the gap. The CDR3 sequence is 15 residues long. CDR1 and CDR2 (germline): SEHNR, FQNEAQ (reference sequence). The CDR3 bases are TGTGCCAGCAGCCCCAGTAGGGGGTCCTACAATGAGCAGTTCTTC. Protein: CASSPSRGSYNEQFF.

V is TRBV4-2 and J is TRBJ2-4, with D tentatively TRBD2 (6 bases). V lost 0 bases, J lost 3 bases, and 12 bases lay in between. The CDR3 is made up of 16 amino acids. From germline, CDR1 is LGHNA and CDR2 YNFKEQ. The CDR3: CASSQDGAAGKNIQYF. The DNA for the CDR3 is TGTGCCAGCAGCCAAGATGGGGCAGCGGGCAAAAACATTCAGTACTTC.

The chain combines TRBV7-9 with TRBJ2-3; TRBD1 matches 9 bases. The germline V gene encodes CDR1 SEHNR and CDR2 FQNEAQ (reference sequence). With 4 bases clipped from V and 2 bases from J, the junction kept 10 bases outside the gene matches. The CDR3 has 17 residues. DNA for the CDR3: TGTGCCAGCAGCTCCGGTACCGGGACAGGGTACACAGATACGCAGTATTTT. This gives the protein CASSSGTGTGYTDTQYF.

V gene TRBV4-3 combines with J gene TRBJ2-5; no clear D gene. Looked up from germline, CDR1 is LGHNA and CDR2 is YSLEER. The CDR3 is made up of 13 amino acids. Trimming shortened V by 0 bases and J by 4 bases, and 6 bases separated the two germline ends. Here the CDR3 DNA reads TGCGCCAGCAGCCAAGATTTCGGAGAGACCCAGTACTTC. The encoded protein is CASSQDFGETQYF.

The genes are TRBV19 and TRBJ1-5; D not certain. V lost 2 bases, J lost 9 bases, and 8 bases lay in between. In germline, CDR1 is LNHDA, CDR2 SQIVND (reference sequence). This CDR3 contains 12 residues. As DNA, the CDR3 is TGTGCCAGTAGTATACTGGGGAGGCCCCAGCATTTT. This translates into CASSILGRPQHF. Complete variable domain (other parts from reference TRBV19 and TRBJ1-5): DGGITQSPKYLFRKEGQNVTLSCEQNLNHDAMYWYRQDPGQGLRLIYYSQIVNDFQKGDIAEGYSVSREKKESFPLTVTSAQKNPTAFYLCASSILGRPQHFGDGTRLSIL.

The chain has TRBV6-2 or TRBV6-3 and TRBJ1-2, with D unclear. The CDR3 has 15 amino acids. With 6 bases removed from V and 2 bases from J, the gap between germline ends came to 16 bases. Germline assignment: CDR1 MNHEY and CDR2 SVGEGT. The CDR3 reads CASSRASGTNYGYTF. CDR3 sequence (DNA): TGTGCCAGCAGCCGGGCATCCGGAACGAACTATGGCTACACCTTC.

The chain has TRBV7-9 and TRBJ2-1, with unresolved D. V lost 5 bases and J lost 4, with 12 bases in between. The CDR3 is 14 residues long. Germline V gene sequence: CDR1 SEHNR, CDR2 FQNEAQ (reference sequence). The DNA for the CDR3 is TGTGCCAGCAGCCCCCCCTTCGGGTACAATGAGCAGTTCTTC. This codes for CASSPPFGYNEQFF.

Note on this clone: A read error may account for a junction end that differs from germline. The chain carries TRBV6-5 and TRBJ1-1; TRBD1 aligns across 7 bases. Germline-derived CDR1 and CDR2 are MNHEY and SVGAGI. The CDR3 extends over 14 amino acids. The CDR3: CASTTGTENTEAFF. As DNA, the CDR3 is TGTGCTAGCACAACCGGGACAGAGAACACTGAAGCTTTCTTT.

V gene TRBV12-3 or TRBV12-4 combines with J gene TRBJ1-3; the D gene is possibly TRBD1 (5 bases). The CDR3 is 13 amino acids. Trimming left V 6 bases short and J 5 bases short, with 11 bases between. CDR3 region: CASSPQGRNTIYF. CDR3 DNA: TGTGCCAGCAGCCCCCAGGGCAGAAACACCATATATTTT.

This sequence joins TRBV9 and TRBJ2-5; 8 nucleotides agree with TRBD2. V lost 3 bases to trimming and J lost 7 bases; unmatched junction nucleotides: 11. The CDR3 consists of 15 residues. Germline V gene sequence: CDR1 SGDLS, CDR2 YYNGEE. The CDR3 sequence is CASSAPGGGRGTQYF. CDR3 bases: TGTGCCAGCAGCGCACCGGGGGGGGGCCGAGGGACCCAGTACTTC.

This chain uses TRBV18 with TRBJ2-7; D is uncertain. V was pared by 4 bases and J by 5 bases, with 6 bases between. Germline V lookup: CDR1 KGHSH, CDR2 LQKENI. This CDR3 comprises 11 residues. The CDR3 DNA follows: TGTGCCAGCTCACGGGCAAACGAGCAGTACTTC. It codes for CASSRANEQYF.

In DNA form, the CDR3 reads TGTGCCACCAGTGAACCCGGGAGGCACACTGAAGCTTTCTTT. This encodes CATSEPGRHTEAFF. The genes are TRBV24-1 and TRBJ1-1, with D unresolved. V was clipped by 4 bases and J by 3 bases, with 11 bases between them. CDR1 is KGHDR and CDR2 is SFDVKD in the germline V gene. The CDR3 covers 14 residues.

This clone was seen only once. The chain employs TRBV5-1 and TRBJ1-1, with D unresolved. Trimming took off 5 bases at V and 1 base at J, with 9 bases between the two ends. Looked up from germline, CDR1 is SGHRS and CDR2 is YFSETQ. This CDR3 spans 13 amino acids. The CDR3 reads CASRWGANTEAFF. The CDR3 DNA follows: TGCGCCAGCAGGTGGGGAGCGAACACTGAAGCTTTCTTT.

The V call is TRBV5-1, the J call TRBJ1-4, with D unresolved. The CDR3 covers 17 residues. Germline-derived CDR1 and CDR2 are SGHRS and YFSETQ. Between the trimmed V and J ends, which lost 2 bases and 0 bases, there was a span of 14 bases. For the CDR3, the DNA is TGCGCCAGCAGCTTTCGGGGAGGCCCCGCAACTAATGAAAAACTGTTTTTT. This codes for CASSFRGGPATNEKLFF.

V and J are TRBV7-3 and TRBJ2-6, with 12 bases that match TRBD2. This CDR3 contains 20 residues. Germline loops: CDR1 SGHTA, CDR2 FQGTGA. After removal of 4 bases from V and 3 bases from J, the junction contained 13 bases not matched to a gene. This CDR3 is CASSSRTSGALGFGANVLTF. The CDR3 DNA sequence: TGTGCCAGCAGCTCCCGGACTAGCGGGGCCCTAGGGTTTGGGGCCAACGTCCTGACTTTC.

V and J are TRBV18 and TRBJ2-1, with D perhaps matching TRBD2 (5 bases). There are 13 residues in the CDR3. The germline V gene has CDR1 KGHSH and CDR2 LQKENI. Trimming pared 3 bases from V and 2 bases from J, leaving 5 bases between. CDR3: CASSPGTYNEQFF. CDR3 nucleotides: TGTGCCAGCTCACCCGGGACCTACAATGAGCAGTTCTTC. Full variable domain (outside the CDR3, taken from reference TRBV18 and TRBJ2-1): NAGVMQNPRHLVRRRGQEARLRCSPMKGHSHVYWYRQLPEEGLKFMVYLQKENIIDESGMPKERFSAEFPKEGPSILRIQQVVRGDSAAYFCASSPGTYNEQFFGPGTRLTVL.

The chain couples TRBV2 to TRBJ2-3; TRBD2 matches at 7 bases. Losses at the gene ends were 6 bases for V and 5 bases for J; bases not matched to a gene: 11. CDR1 is SNHLY and CDR2 is FYNNEI in the germline V gene. The CDR3 covers 15 residues. The CDR3 protein is CASSKWVAGQDTQYF. The CDR3 DNA reads as TGTGCCAGCAGCAAATGGGTAGCGGGTCAAGATACGCAGTATTTT.

The CDR3 reads CASSRLGQLYNEQFF. DNA for the CDR3: TGTGCCAGCAGCCGCTTAGGACAGCTTTACAATGAGCAGTTCTTC. The chain combines TRBV7-9 with TRBJ2-1; D may be TRBD1 (6 bases). Trimming removed 5 bases at V and 4 bases at J, with 15 bases between. The CDR3 is 15 residues long. CDR1 and CDR2 (germline): SEHNR, FQNEAQ (reference sequence).

This chain uses TRBV5-4 with TRBJ2-4; weak D call: TRBD2 (5 bases). The V gene lost 1 base and the J gene lost 0 bases, with 8 bases spanning the gap. There are 15 residues in the CDR3. In germline, CDR1 is SGHNT, CDR2 YYREEE (reference sequence). CDR3 protein: CASSLSREAKNIQYF. DNA of the CDR3: TGTGCCAGCAGCTTGTCCCGGGAAGCCAAAAACATTCAGTACTTC.

The CDR3 nucleotides are TGCGCCAGCAGCTTGCTGGGGCGAAGACCAGTAAAGAAAGCTTTCTTT. It translates to CASSLLGRRPVKKAFF. The J gene is TRBJ1-1, the V gene TRBV5-1; D is perhaps TRBD1 (5 bases). Trimming pared 1 base from V and 9 bases from J, leaving 22 bases between. The CDR3 runs 16 residues. In germline, CDR1 is SGHRS, CDR2 YFSETQ.

The rearrangement links TRBV7-2 to TRBJ2-1; no clear D gene. The CDR3 is 12 residues long. V gave up 5 bases and J gave up 8 bases, with 10 bases separating them. Germline V lookup: CDR1 SGHTA, CDR2 FQGNSA. CDR3 coding DNA: TGTGCCAGCAGCGCCACTGTTTATGAGCAGTTCTTC. Its translation is CASSATVYEQFF.

Comment on this clone: Mismatch with germline at one junction end may stem from a read error. The chain combines TRBV9 with TRBJ2-5, with TRBD2 identical over 10 bases. Germline CDR1 SGDLS, CDR2 YYNGEE. This CDR3 spans 16 amino acids. The CDR3 spells CASSALAGGLQEIQYF. Here the CDR3 DNA reads TGTGCCAGCAGCGCTTTAGCGGGGGGCCTCCAAGAGATCCAGTACTTC. Drawing the rest from reference TRBV9 and TRBJ2-5, the complete variable domain is DSGVTQTPKHLITATGQRVTLRCSPRSGDLSVYWYQQSLDQGLQFLIQYYNGEERAKGNILERFSAQQFPDLHSELNLSSLELGDSALYFCASSALAGGLQEIQYFGPGTRLLVL.

The chain carries TRBV7-9 and TRBJ2-5; 7 positions agree with TRBD2. V dropped 6 bases and J dropped 3; count of bases not matched to a gene: 13. The CDR3 covers 16 residues. The V gene's germline CDR1 is SEHNR and CDR2 FQNEAQ (reference sequence). The CDR3 reads CASSFSSFGGKETQYF. Written as DNA, the CDR3 is TGTGCCAGCAGTTTCTCCTCCTTCGGGGGGAAAGAGACCCAGTACTTC.

The V gene is TRBV4-1, the J gene TRBJ2-3; perhaps TRBD2 as D (6 bases). Looked up from germline, CDR1 is MGHRA and CDR2 is YSYEKL. The length of the CDR3 is 11 residues. Between the trimmed V and J ends, which lost 6 bases and 9 bases, there was a span of 10 bases. The CDR3 loop reads CASRTGDTQYF. The CDR3, as DNA: TGCGCCAGCAGAACGGGGGACACGCAGTATTTT.

The chain is built from TRBV6-2 or TRBV6-3 and TRBJ2-2; tentatively, D is TRBD2 (6 bases). In germline, CDR1 is MNHEY, CDR2 SVGEGT. CDR3 size: 14 residues. Trimming took off 0 bases at V and 5 bases at J, with 7 bases between the two ends. This chain's CDR3 is CASSYSRGTGELFF. The DNA of the CDR3 is TGTGCCAGCAGTTACTCACGGGGGACCGGGGAGCTGTTTTTT.

The genes are TRBV30 and TRBJ1-1, with D possibly matching TRBD1 (6 bases). CDR1 is GTSNPN, CDR2 SVGIG, per germline (reference sequence). Trimming removed 1 base from V and 5 bases from J, with 11 bases in between. This CDR3 region has 13 residues. CDR3 bases: TGTGCCTGGAGTGAATCACAGGGTACTGAAGCTTTCTTT. Residues: CAWSESQGTEAFF.

This clone was picked up a small number of times. The chain recombines TRBV5-1 with TRBJ2-5; 8 nucleotides agree with TRBD2. CDR3 length: 14 amino acids. V gave up 3 bases and J gave up 5 bases; unmatched junction bases: 6. Germline V gene lookup returns CDR1 SGHRS and CDR2 YFSETQ. As DNA, the CDR3 is TGCGCCAGCAGCTCCGATAGCGGGGCTGAGACCCAGTACTTC. This sequence encodes CASSSDSGAETQYF.

The chain recombines TRBV5-1 with TRBJ2-5, with D tentatively TRBD2 (7 bases). The CDR3 runs to 13 residues. The V end lost 3 bases, the J end lost 5 bases, and 11 bases lay between the germline ends. CDR1 is SGHRS, CDR2 YFSETQ, per germline. DNA for the CDR3: TGCGCCAGCAGCTCGGGCGGGGGCGAGACCCAGTACTTC. Residues: CASSSGGGETQYF.